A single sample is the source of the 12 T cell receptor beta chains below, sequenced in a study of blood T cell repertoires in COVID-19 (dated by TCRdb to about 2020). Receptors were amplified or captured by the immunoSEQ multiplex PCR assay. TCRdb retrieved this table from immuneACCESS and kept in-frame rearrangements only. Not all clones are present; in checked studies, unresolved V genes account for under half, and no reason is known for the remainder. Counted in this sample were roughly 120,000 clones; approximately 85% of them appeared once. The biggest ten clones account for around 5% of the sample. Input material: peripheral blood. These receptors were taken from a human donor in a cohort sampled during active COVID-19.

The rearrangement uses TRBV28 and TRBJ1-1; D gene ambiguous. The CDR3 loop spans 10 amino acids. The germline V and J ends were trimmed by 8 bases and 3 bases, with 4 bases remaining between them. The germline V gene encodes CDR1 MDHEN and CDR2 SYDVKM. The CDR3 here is CASGYTEAFF. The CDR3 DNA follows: TGTGCCAGCGGCTACACTGAAGCTTTCTTT.

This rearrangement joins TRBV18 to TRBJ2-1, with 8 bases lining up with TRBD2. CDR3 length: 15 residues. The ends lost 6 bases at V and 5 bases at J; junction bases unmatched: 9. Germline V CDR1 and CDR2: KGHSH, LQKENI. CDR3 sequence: CASSGRLASDNEQFF. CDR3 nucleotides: TGTGCCAGCTCGGGGAGACTAGCGTCTGACAATGAGCAGTTCTTC.

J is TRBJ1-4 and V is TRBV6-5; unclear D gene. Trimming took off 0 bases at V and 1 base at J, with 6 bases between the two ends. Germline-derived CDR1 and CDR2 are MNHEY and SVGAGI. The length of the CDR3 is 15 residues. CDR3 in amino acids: CASSYSGRTNEKLFF. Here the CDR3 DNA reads TGTGCCAGCAGTTACTCGGGCAGAACTAATGAAAAACTGTTTTTT.

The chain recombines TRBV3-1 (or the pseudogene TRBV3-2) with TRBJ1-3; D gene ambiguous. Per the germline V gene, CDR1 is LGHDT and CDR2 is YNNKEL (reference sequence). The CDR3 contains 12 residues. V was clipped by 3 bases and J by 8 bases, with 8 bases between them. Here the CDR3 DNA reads TGTGCCAGCAGCCAGAACGGGGACACCATATATTTT. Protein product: CASSQNGDTIYF.

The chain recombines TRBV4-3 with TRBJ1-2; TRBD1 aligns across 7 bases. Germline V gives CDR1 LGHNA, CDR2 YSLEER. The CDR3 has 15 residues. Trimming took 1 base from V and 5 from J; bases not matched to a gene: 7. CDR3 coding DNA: TGCGCCAGCAGCCAAGCCGACAGGGACAATTATGGCTACACCTTC. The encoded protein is CASSQADRDNYGYTF.

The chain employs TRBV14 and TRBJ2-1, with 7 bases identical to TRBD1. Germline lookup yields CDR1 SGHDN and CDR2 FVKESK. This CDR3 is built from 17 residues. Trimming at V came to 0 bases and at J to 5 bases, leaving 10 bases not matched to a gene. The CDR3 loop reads CASSQDWGQFDDNEQFF. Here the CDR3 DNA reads TGTGCCAGCAGCCAAGATTGGGGACAGTTCGATGACAATGAGCAGTTCTTC.

CDR3 sequence reads: CASSDQDRGLNYGYTF. The CDR3 DNA sequence: TGTGCCAGCAGCGACCAGGACAGGGGGCTCAACTATGGCTACACCTTC. The J gene is TRBJ1-2, the V gene TRBV6-2 or TRBV6-3; the match to TRBD1 covers 11 bases. Germline V gene sequence: CDR1 MNHEY, CDR2 SVGEGT. The CDR3 totals 16 residues. V lost 6 bases, J lost 2 bases, and 8 bases stayed unmatched.

The CDR3 DNA is TGCGCCAGCAGCTTGTGGGGGGCAACTAATGAAAAACTGTTTTTT. This codes for CASSLWGATNEKLFF. The chain is built from TRBV5-1 and TRBJ1-4; possibly TRBD1 for D (5 bases). V shed 1 base and J shed 0 bases, with 7 bases lying between them. Germline loops: CDR1 SGHRS, CDR2 YFSETQ. CDR3 length: 15 residues.

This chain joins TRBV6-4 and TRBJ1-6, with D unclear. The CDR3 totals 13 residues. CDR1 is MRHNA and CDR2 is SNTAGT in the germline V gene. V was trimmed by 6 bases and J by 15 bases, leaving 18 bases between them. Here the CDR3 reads CASSPSITGVLHF. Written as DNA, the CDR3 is TGTGCCAGCAGCCCCTCCATAACCGGGGTCCTCCACTTT.

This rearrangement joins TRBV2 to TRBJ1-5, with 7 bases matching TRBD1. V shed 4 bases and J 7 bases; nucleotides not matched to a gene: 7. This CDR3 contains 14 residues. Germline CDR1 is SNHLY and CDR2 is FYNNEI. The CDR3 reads CASSVTGYGQPQHF. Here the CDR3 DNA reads TGTGCCAGCAGTGTGACAGGGTATGGGCAGCCCCAGCATTTT.

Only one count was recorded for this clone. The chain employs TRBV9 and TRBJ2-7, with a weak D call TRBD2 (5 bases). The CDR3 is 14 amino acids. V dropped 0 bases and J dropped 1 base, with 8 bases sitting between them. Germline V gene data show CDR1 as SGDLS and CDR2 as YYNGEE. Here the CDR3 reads CASSVGGLSYEQYF. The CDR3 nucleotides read TGTGCCAGCAGCGTAGGAGGACTTTCCTACGAGCAGTACTTC.

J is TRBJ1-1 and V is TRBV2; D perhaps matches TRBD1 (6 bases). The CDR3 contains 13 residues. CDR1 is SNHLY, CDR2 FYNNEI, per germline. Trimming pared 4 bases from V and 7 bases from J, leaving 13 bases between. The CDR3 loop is CASSVAGAGEAFF. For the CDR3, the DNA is TGTGCCAGCAGTGTCGCGGGGGCTGGTGAAGCTTTCTTT.